The rows below give T cell receptor beta chains drawn from one sample of a study of T cell responses to AZD1222 COVID-19 vaccine. The repertoire was sequenced with immunoSEQ multiplex PCR; TCRdb's copy has only in-frame clones and lacks some. The sample lists roughly 260,000 clones; approximately 95% were seen once. Sample: peripheral blood, taken on day 0 of AZD1222 vaccination. Every receptor here comes from an adult in good health. Each CDR3 is given with its conserved first and last residue. The order of the fields is CDR3 DNA, CDR3 protein, D gene, J gene, clone size, V gene. D genes are given only for firm matches. The size entry is marked missing in some rows and otherwise reads once, few, many or a size class.

CDR3 DNA: TGCGCCAGCAGCCCCGGGAGAGCGCGATATTCACCCCTCCACTTT
CDR3 protein: CASSPGRARYSPLHF
D gene: .
J gene: TRBJ1-6
clone size: once
V gene: TRBV4-3

CDR3 DNA: TGTGCCAGCAGTTCACTCCGACTAGCGACTGCAGAGACCCAGTACTTC
CDR3 protein: CASSSLRLATAETQYF
D gene: TRBD2
J gene: TRBJ2-5
clone size: .
V gene: TRBV28

CDR3 DNA: TGTGCCAGCAGCAAAAGGGGGACAGGGCTTCCTTACACTGAAGCTTTCTTT
CDR3 protein: CASSKRGTGLPYTEAFF
D gene: TRBD1
J gene: TRBJ1-1
clone size: .
V gene: TRBV3-1/TRBV3-2

CDR3 DNA: TGTGCCACCAGCAGAGCGCGACAGGAAAATCAGCCCCAGCATTTT
CDR3 protein: CATSRARQENQPQHF
D gene: .
J gene: TRBJ1-5
clone size: .
V gene: TRBV15

CDR3 DNA: TGTGCCAGCAGCCTCTTCGGCCAAGAGACCCAGTACTTC
CDR3 protein: CASSLFGQETQYF
D gene: .
J gene: TRBJ2-5
clone size: .
V gene: TRBV12-3/TRBV12-4

CDR3 DNA: TGTGCCAGCAGCTTGGACAGGGAGGGAAACACCATATATTTT
CDR3 protein: CASSLDREGNTIYF
D gene: TRBD1
J gene: TRBJ1-3
clone size: .
V gene: TRBV7-2

CDR3 DNA: TGTGCCAGCAGTTTGGGGGGACGCAAGAGTTATGGCTACACCTTC
CDR3 protein: CASSLGGRKSYGYTF
D gene: .
J gene: TRBJ1-2
clone size: .
V gene: TRBV28

CDR3 DNA: TGTGCCACCTCGGGGGCCCAAGAGACCCAGTACTTC
CDR3 protein: CATSGAQETQYF
D gene: .
J gene: TRBJ2-5
clone size: .
V gene: TRBV10-3

CDR3 DNA: TGTGCCAGCAGCTCAGGGTCGGAGACCCAGTACTTC
CDR3 protein: CASSSGSETQYF
D gene: .
J gene: TRBJ2-5
clone size: .
V gene: TRBV7-9

CDR3 DNA: TGTGCCAGCAGCCCTCTCCGGGACAGGGTCCACGAGCAGTACTTC
CDR3 protein: CASSPLRDRVHEQYF
D gene: TRBD1
J gene: TRBJ2-7
clone size: .
V gene: TRBV6-2/TRBV6-3

CDR3 DNA: TGTGCCAGCAGTTGGACAGGGGGAAGCAATCAGCCCCAGCATTTT
CDR3 protein: CASSWTGGSNQPQHF
D gene: TRBD1
J gene: TRBJ1-5
clone size: .
V gene: TRBV5-8

CDR3 DNA: TGTGCCAGCAGCCCGGACGTGGGACTCGAGTATGACTACGAGCAGTACTTC
CDR3 protein: CASSPDVGLEYDYEQYF
D gene: .
J gene: TRBJ2-7
clone size: .
V gene: TRBV9

CDR3 DNA: TGTGCCAGCAGCTTAACGGGGACTCCTTCGACCCAGTACTTC
CDR3 protein: CASSLTGTPSTQYF
D gene: .
J gene: TRBJ2-5
clone size: .
V gene: TRBV7-3

CDR3 DNA: TGTGCCAGCAGTTGGACTAGCACTGAGCAGTTCTTC
CDR3 protein: CASSWTSTEQFF
D gene: TRBD2
J gene: TRBJ2-1
clone size: .
V gene: TRBV6-2/TRBV6-3

CDR3 DNA: TGTGCCAGCTCACCACTTGGGGAAATGAATTCACCCCTCCACTTT
CDR3 protein: CASSPLGEMNSPLHF
D gene: .
J gene: TRBJ1-6
clone size: .
V gene: TRBV18

CDR3 DNA: TGCGCCAGCAGCTTGAAGATTGAGGGGACCGGGGAGCTGTTTTTT
CDR3 protein: CASSLKIEGTGELFF
D gene: .
J gene: TRBJ2-2
clone size: .
V gene: TRBV5-1

CDR3 DNA: TGTGCCAGCAGCTTGCCGGGCCGAGGCACAGATACGCAGTATTTT
CDR3 protein: CASSLPGRGTDTQYF
D gene: .
J gene: TRBJ2-3
clone size: .
V gene: TRBV5-4

CDR3 DNA: TGTGCCAGCAGTCCCCCGGGGGCCATCTCCTACAATGAGCAGTTCTTC
CDR3 protein: CASSPPGAISYNEQFF
D gene: .
J gene: TRBJ2-1
clone size: .
V gene: TRBV28

CDR3 DNA: TGCGCCAGCAGCCGTTCCGGCCCTCGGCCGGGGGGCGAGTTAAACGAGCAGTACTTC
CDR3 protein: CASSRSGPRPGGELNEQYF
D gene: .
J gene: TRBJ2-7
clone size: few
V gene: TRBV4-1

CDR3 DNA: TGTGCCAGCAGCCAAGGACATTTAGGACACACCATATATTTT
CDR3 protein: CASSQGHLGHTIYF
D gene: .
J gene: TRBJ1-3
clone size: many
V gene: TRBV6-5

CDR3 DNA: TGCGCCAGCAGCTTGGCCAGCGGGAGACGGAATGAGCAGTTCTTC
CDR3 protein: CASSLASGRRNEQFF
D gene: TRBD2
J gene: TRBJ2-1
clone size: .
V gene: TRBV5-1

CDR3 DNA: TGTGCCACCACAGGGAGTGATGACTACGAGCAGTACTTC
CDR3 protein: CATTGSDDYEQYF
D gene: .
J gene: TRBJ2-7
clone size: .
V gene: TRBV5-4

CDR3 DNA: TGTGCCAGCAGTCACCCCGGACTAGCGGGAGGAGAGACCCAGTACTTC
CDR3 protein: CASSHPGLAGGETQYF
D gene: TRBD2
J gene: TRBJ2-5
clone size: .
V gene: TRBV25-1

CDR3 DNA: TGTGCCAGCAGCCAACCCCCCACGGAGACCCAGTACTTC
CDR3 protein: CASSQPPTETQYF
D gene: .
J gene: TRBJ2-5
clone size: few
V gene: TRBV3-1/TRBV3-2

CDR3 DNA: TGTGCCAGCTCACCCCCGGGTACGCAGTATTTT
CDR3 protein: CASSPPGTQYF
D gene: .
J gene: TRBJ2-3
clone size: .
V gene: TRBV18

CDR3 DNA: TGTGCCAGCAGCCAAGAAGGTAGGGGCACCGGGGAGCTGTTTTTT
CDR3 protein: CASSQEGRGTGELFF
D gene: .
J gene: TRBJ2-2
clone size: .
V gene: TRBV4-2

CDR3 DNA: TGTGCCAGCAGTGAAGGCCTCGCCCCTACCTATGGCTACACCTTC
CDR3 protein: CASSEGLAPTYGYTF
D gene: .
J gene: TRBJ1-2
clone size: .
V gene: TRBV2

CDR3 DNA: TGTGCCAGCAGTTACGGGCCGCTAGGCTACACCTTC
CDR3 protein: CASSYGPLGYTF
D gene: .
J gene: TRBJ1-2
clone size: .
V gene: TRBV6-6

CDR3 DNA: TGTGCCAGCAGCGCAGTGGTGGATACGCAGTATTTT
CDR3 protein: CASSAVVDTQYF
D gene: .
J gene: TRBJ2-3
clone size: .
V gene: TRBV5-4

CDR3 DNA: TGTGCCAGCAGCCAACCCTATGGCAATGAGCAGTTCTTC
CDR3 protein: CASSQPYGNEQFF
D gene: .
J gene: TRBJ2-1
clone size: .
V gene: TRBV3-1/TRBV3-2

CDR3 DNA: TGTGCCAGCAGCAAACTTGTCACTGTAAACACTGAAGCTTTCTTT
CDR3 protein: CASSKLVTVNTEAFF
D gene: .
J gene: TRBJ1-1
clone size: .
V gene: TRBV21-1

CDR3 DNA: TGTGCCAGCAGTTCTCCTCTCAGGACCCTAGCACGTTACACTGAAGCTTTCTTT
CDR3 protein: CASSSPLRTLARYTEAFF
D gene: .
J gene: TRBJ1-1
clone size: .
V gene: TRBV6-2/TRBV6-3

CDR3 DNA: TGTGCCAGCAGTGAGGGCGAATGGACAGGGGGTCAATCACCCCTCCACTTT
CDR3 protein: CASSEGEWTGGQSPLHF
D gene: TRBD1
J gene: TRBJ1-6
clone size: .
V gene: TRBV2

CDR3 DNA: TGCAGCGGACAGACTAGCGGGGGGGCCGGGGAGCTGTTTTTT
CDR3 protein: CSGQTSGGAGELFF
D gene: TRBD2
J gene: TRBJ2-2
clone size: .
V gene: TRBV29-1

CDR3 DNA: TGTGCCAGCAGCTCCAGGGGGCTAGGGGGAGAGCAGTACTTC
CDR3 protein: CASSSRGLGGEQYF
D gene: TRBD1
J gene: TRBJ2-7
clone size: once
V gene: TRBV7-9

CDR3 DNA: TGTGCCATCAGTGACGTTACTTGGACAAATGAAGCTTTCTTT
CDR3 protein: CAISDVTWTNEAFF
D gene: .
J gene: TRBJ1-1
clone size: .
V gene: TRBV10-3